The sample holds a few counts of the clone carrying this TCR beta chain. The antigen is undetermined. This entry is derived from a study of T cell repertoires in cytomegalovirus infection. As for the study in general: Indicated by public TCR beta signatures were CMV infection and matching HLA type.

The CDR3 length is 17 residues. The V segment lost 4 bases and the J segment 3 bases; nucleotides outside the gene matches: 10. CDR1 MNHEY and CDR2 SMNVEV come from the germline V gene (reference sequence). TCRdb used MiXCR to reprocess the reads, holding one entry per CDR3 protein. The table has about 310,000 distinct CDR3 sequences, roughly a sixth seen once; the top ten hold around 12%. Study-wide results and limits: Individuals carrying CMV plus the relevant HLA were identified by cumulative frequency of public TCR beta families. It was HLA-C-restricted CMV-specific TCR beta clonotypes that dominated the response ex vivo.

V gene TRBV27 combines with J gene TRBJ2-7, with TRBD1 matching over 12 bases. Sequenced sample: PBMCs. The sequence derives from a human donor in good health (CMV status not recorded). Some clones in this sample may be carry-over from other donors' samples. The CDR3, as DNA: TGTGCCAGCAGTTCGTCCGGGACAGGGGGCTATATCTACGAGCAGTACTTC. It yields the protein CASSSSGTGGYIYEQYF.